This T cell receptor (beta chain) was retrieved from a study of regulatory T cells in long-lasting Graves disease. This clonotype was seen at least ten times. Its antigen is still unknown. iRepertoire HTBI primers and Arm-PCR of CDR3 regions built TCR beta libraries. In TCRdb, the multiplex PCR reads were re-called with MiXCR into one record per CDR3 protein. The table has around 450,000 distinct CDR3 sequences, 15% to 20% seen once; the top ten hold 9% to 15%. Time point here: newly diagnosed GD, antithyroid drugs for less than 3 months. The authors made the TCR library using RNA they extracted from PBMCs. Graves' disease diagnosis was established per American Thyroid Association guidelines. General study findings and limits: Persistent Graves' patients possessed reduced TCR diversity relative to recently diagnosed ones.

The data were also submitted as part of a second study, on T cells in Graves' hyperthyroidism and ophthalmopathy.

This TCR derives from a man aged 40-49 years with Graves disease. Sequenced here: peripheral blood mononuclear cells (PBMCs), sampled at new diagnosis, from a patient treated with antithyroid drugs.

CDR3 DNA: TGTGCCACGGGGAGGCAGGGACAGGGACGTGGAGAGACCCAGTACTTC. Its protein product is CATGRQGQGRGETQYF. V usage is TRBV10-3 and J usage is TRBJ2-5; 9 bases are shared with TRBD1. Germline-derived CDR1 and CDR2 are ENHRY and SYGVKD. With 10 bases clipped from V and 4 bases from J, the junction kept 16 bases outside the gene matches. This CDR3 has 16 residues.